These 28 T cell receptor beta chains were sequenced from one sample in a study of shared clonotypes between healthy human individuals (TCRdb year 2020). Receptor amplification or capture employed the immunoSEQ multiplex PCR assay. The clones in this table, taken by TCRdb from immuneACCESS, are in-frame only. Not every clone is retained; where verified, under half of the shortfall comes from an unresolved V gene, and the cause of the rest is unknown. The sample table contains about 480,000 clones; only one count was recorded for about three quarters of them. Approximately 12% of the sample is held by the ten biggest clonotypes. The material sequenced was PBMCs. These receptors were obtained from a woman between 35 and 50 years old in good health. Some clones in this sample may be carry-over from other donors' samples.

This clone turned up a few times. The chain employs TRBV15 and TRBJ1-1, with 7 nucleotides matching TRBD1. The V segment lost 4 bases and the J segment 5 bases; nucleotides outside the gene matches: 4. The CDR3 extends over 13 amino acids. Per germline, CDR1 LNHNV and CDR2 YYDKDF (reference sequence). The CDR3: CATSKGAGTEAFF. For the CDR3, the DNA is TGTGCCACCAGCAAGGGGGCCGGGACTGAAGCTTTCTTT.

The gene calls are TRBV5-1 and TRBJ1-4; no clear D gene. This CDR3 has 16 amino acids. Trimming shortened V by 0 bases and J by 0 bases, and 9 bases separated the two germline ends. From germline, CDR1 is SGHRS and CDR2 YFSETQ. In nucleotides, the CDR3 is TGCGCCAGCAGCTTGGACGGCACTCCAACTAATGAAAAACTGTTTTTT. This gives the protein CASSLDGTPTNEKLFF.

The chain links TRBV18 to TRBJ2-3; tentative D call: TRBD1 (6 bases). V lost 8 bases and J 2 bases, leaving 17 bases between the germline ends. The CDR3 is made up of 15 amino acids. Germline CDR1 KGHSH, CDR2 LQKENI. The CDR3 bases are TGTGCCAGCCCCCGAACAGGGCCCCCCACAGATACGCAGTATTTT. It encodes CASPRTGPPTDTQYF.

The rearrangement uses TRBV4-3 and TRBJ2-2, with 11 bases fitting TRBD2. This CDR3 has 16 residues. Germline CDR1 LGHNA, CDR2 YSLEER. J was trimmed by 4 bases and V by 0 bases; bases with no gene match: 1. CDR3 coding DNA: TGCGCCAGCAGCCAAGAACTAGCGGGAGTCACCGGGGAGCTGTTTTTT. It yields the protein CASSQELAGVTGELFF.

This chain uses TRBV12-2 with TRBJ2-3; TRBD2, the D gene given by the table, was not confirmed from the DNA. TRBV12-2 is a documented pseudogene. The length of the CDR3 is 13 residues. CDR3 sequence (DNA): TGTGCAAGTCGACAGCGGGACACAGATACGCAGTATTTT. It codes for CASRQRDTDTQYF.

The gene calls are TRBV27 and TRBJ2-7; 7 nucleotides align to TRBD1. J was trimmed by 7 bases and V by 6 bases; bases with no gene match: 15. Germline CDR1 reads MNHEY; CDR2 reads SMNVEV (reference sequence). The CDR3 is 15 residues long. The CDR3 sequence is CASRRGPGVIGEQYF. CDR3 in DNA: TGTGCCAGCAGAAGGGGGCCAGGGGTAATTGGGGAGCAGTACTTC.

The V call is TRBV7-9, the J call TRBJ2-1, with 9 nucleotides matching TRBD2. This CDR3 has 16 amino acids. Germline CDR1 and CDR2: SEHNR and FQNEAQ (reference sequence). V trimming: 5 bases; J trimming: 6 bases; junction bases outside the gene matches: 11. CDR3 nucleotides: TGTGCCAGCAGCCCGGCAGGCGGGAGGGCCTTCAATGAGCAGTTCTTC. Translating gives CASSPAGGRAFNEQFF.

This chain uses TRBV9 with TRBJ2-5, with 10 nucleotides matching TRBD1. V shed 4 bases and J 5 bases; nucleotides not matched to a gene: 11. This CDR3 has 16 residues. Germline lookup yields CDR1 SGDLS and CDR2 YYNGEE. The CDR3 DNA is TGTGCCAGCAGCCCCCGGGACAGGGGAAGTGTGGAGACCCAGTACTTC. This translates into CASSPRDRGSVETQYF.

This clone was observed at least ten times. The rearrangement links TRBV2 to TRBJ2-7, with 12 bases matching TRBD2. Germline CDR1 is SNHLY and CDR2 is FYNNEI. The junction had 5 bases not matched to a gene; V was cut back by 2 bases and J by 6 bases. The CDR3 sequence is 15 residues long. For the CDR3, the DNA is TGTGCCAGCAGTGAATCTAGCGGGAGGGCGGTCGAGCAGTACTTC. This sequence encodes CASSESSGRAVEQYF.

This chain connects TRBV7-9 to TRBJ2-7; 9 bases are shared with TRBD2. The CDR3 covers 15 residues. Germline V CDR1 and CDR2: SEHNR, FQNEAQ (reference sequence). V lost 0 bases and J lost 5; bases outside the gene matches: 5. In DNA form, the CDR3 reads TGTGCCAGCAGCTTAGCATCTAGCGGGATCGACGAGCAGTACTTC. Translating it yields CASSLASSGIDEQYF. The full variable domain, its missing parts supplied by reference TRBV7-9 and TRBJ2-7, is DTGVSQNPRHKITKRGQNVTFRCDPISEHNRLYWYRQTLGQGPEFLTYFQNEAQLEKSRLLSDRFSAERPKGSFSTLEIQRTEQGDSAMYLCASSLASSGIDEQYFGPGTRLTVT.

The genes are TRBV7-2 and TRBJ1-5; maybe TRBD1 (6 bases). The CDR3 loop spans 14 amino acids. Per the germline V gene, CDR1 is SGHTA and CDR2 is FQGNSA. V dropped 5 bases and J dropped 7 bases, with 15 bases sitting between them. CDR3 in amino acids: CASSQTQQGQPQHF. In nucleotides, the CDR3 is TGTGCCAGCAGCCAAACTCAACAGGGCCAGCCCCAGCATTTT.

V usage is TRBV5-1 and J usage is TRBJ2-2; D might be TRBD1 (5 bases). Germline CDR1 SGHRS, CDR2 YFSETQ. V lost 3 bases and J lost 1, with 7 bases in between. This CDR3 is built from 14 residues. CDR3 sequence (DNA): TGCGCCAGCAGCTCCGGACAGAACACCGGGGAGCTGTTTTTT. Protein: CASSSGQNTGELFF.

This clone was recorded a few times. This chain links TRBV23-1 with TRBJ2-7; 11 nucleotides line up with TRBD2. TRBV23-1 has ORF status, its function being uncertain. V lost 3 bases to trimming and J lost 2 bases; unmatched junction nucleotides: 3. The CDR3 length is 15 residues. Here the CDR3 reads CASSHNSGRAYEQYF. The CDR3 region has the DNA TGCGCCAGCAGTCATAATAGCGGGAGGGCCTACGAGCAGTACTTC.

This clone was counted at least ten times. This chain uses TRBV11-2 with TRBJ1-4, with a weak D call TRBD1 (6 bases). The CDR3 sequence is 15 residues long. From germline, CDR1 is SGHAT and CDR2 FQNNGV. V gave up 5 bases and J gave up 5 bases, with 15 bases separating them. This CDR3 reads CASSDTRGGNEKLFF. CDR3 DNA: TGTGCCAGCAGCGACACCAGGGGAGGGAATGAAAAACTGTTTTTT.

The rearrangement joins TRBV27 to TRBJ2-2; D remains ambiguous. CDR1 MNHEY and CDR2 SMNVEV come from the germline V gene (reference sequence). Trimming removed 0 bases at V and 7 bases at J, with 6 bases between. This CDR3 region has 13 residues. The CDR3 spells CASSLSGRGELFF. CDR3 DNA: TGTGCCAGCAGTTTATCAGGGCGCGGGGAGCTGTTTTTT.

This clone showed up just a few times. V and J are TRBV2 and TRBJ1-4, with D unclear. Germline loops: CDR1 SNHLY, CDR2 FYNNEI. V shed 1 base and J shed 6 bases, with 9 bases lying between them. This CDR3 is 14 amino acids long. The CDR3 DNA is TGTGCCAGCAGTGAAGGGCAGTTATATGAAAAACTGTTTTTT. Amino acids: CASSEGQLYEKLFF. Based on the CDR3 plus reference TRBV2 and TRBJ1-4, the full variable domain is EPEVTQTPSHQVTQMGQEVILRCVPISNHLYFYWYRQILGQKVEFLVSFYNNEISEKSEIFDDQFSVERPDGSNFTLKIRSTKLEDSAMYFCASSEGQLYEKLFFGSGTQLSVL.

The genes are TRBV7-3 and TRBJ1-5; D uncertain. V lost 3 bases and J 9 bases, leaving 15 bases between the germline ends. CDR3 length: 14 amino acids. CDR1 is SGHTA and CDR2 is FQGTGA in the germline V gene. The CDR3 here is CASSFRRENAPQHF. CDR3 in DNA: TGTGCCAGCAGCTTCCGACGGGAAAACGCGCCCCAGCATTTT.

V is TRBV19 and J is TRBJ1-1; D remains ambiguous. Deletions cut 3 bases from V and 5 bases from J, with 16 bases between. The CDR3 contains 15 residues. Germline V lookup: CDR1 LNHDA, CDR2 SQIVND (reference sequence). CDR3 in amino acids: CASSMLWAEETEAFF. The CDR3 DNA sequence: TGTGCCAGTAGTATGCTTTGGGCGGAGGAAACTGAAGCTTTCTTT.

The chain uses TRBV29-1 and TRBJ2-7, with D unclear. The CDR3 has 13 amino acids. The V and J ends lost 6 bases and 0 bases respectively, with 12 bases between them. Germline CDR1 reads SQVTM; CDR2 reads ANQGSEA. CDR3 in amino acids: CSVRSGSSYEQYF. For the CDR3, the DNA is TGCAGCGTCCGGTCGGGTAGCTCCTACGAGCAGTACTTC.

V gene TRBV18 combines with J gene TRBJ1-5; TRBD1 matches at 7 bases. The CDR3 has 17 residues. Germline-derived CDR1 and CDR2 are KGHSH and LQKENI. V lost 6 bases to trimming and J lost 2 bases; unmatched junction nucleotides: 13. This chain's CDR3 is CASSRAGGSLGNQPQHF. The CDR3 DNA sequence: TGTGCCAGCTCTCGGGCAGGGGGTTCTCTGGGCAATCAGCCCCAGCATTTT.

V usage is TRBV7-2 and J usage is TRBJ1-5; tentative D call: TRBD1 (6 bases). Per the germline V gene, CDR1 is SGHTA and CDR2 is FQGNSA. CDR3 size: 14 residues. The germline V and J ends were trimmed by 4 bases and 7 bases, with 14 bases remaining between them. The CDR3 loop reads CASSWGRGTQPQHF. The CDR3 DNA is TGTGCCAGCAGCTGGGGGAGGGGGACACAGCCCCAGCATTTT. Looking up the rest from reference TRBV7-2 and TRBJ1-5 gives the full variable domain: GAGVSQSPSNKVTEKGKDVELRCDPISGHTALYWYRQSLGQGLEFLIYFQGNSAPDKSGLPSDRFSAERTGGSVSTLTIQRTQQEDSAVYLCASSWGRGTQPQHFGDGTRLSIL.

The rearrangement links TRBV18 to TRBJ2-7, with D possibly being TRBD2 (6 bases). The CDR3 consists of 15 residues. Germline V lookup: CDR1 KGHSH, CDR2 LQKENI. V gave up 2 bases and J gave up 0 bases, with 11 bases separating them. DNA of the CDR3: TGTGCCAGCTCACCAGGCGGGGAAGTCTCCTACGAGCAGTACTTC. Protein sequence: CASSPGGEVSYEQYF.

The chain has TRBV5-1 and TRBJ2-7; D perhaps matches TRBD2 (6 bases). Trimming removed 6 bases at V and 6 bases at J, with 19 bases between. CDR1 is SGHRS, CDR2 YFSETQ, per germline. The CDR3 is 14 residues long. CDR3 DNA sequence: TGCGCCAGCAACAACCCCCAGGGAGGAGGCGAGCAGTACTTC. The encoded protein is CASNNPQGGGEQYF.

This chain links TRBV2 with TRBJ1-6; perhaps TRBD1 as D (6 bases). CDR1 SNHLY and CDR2 FYNNEI come from the germline V gene. This CDR3 has 14 amino acids. V was trimmed by 4 bases and J by 5 bases, leaving 9 bases between them. CDR3 protein: CASSGAGDNSPLHF. CDR3 in DNA: TGTGCCAGCAGTGGGGCAGGGGATAATTCACCCCTCCACTTT. Supplemented by reference TRBV2 and TRBJ1-6, the full variable domain reads EPEVTQTPSHQVTQMGQEVILRCVPISNHLYFYWYRQILGQKVEFLVSFYNNEISEKSEIFDDQFSVERPDGSNFTLKIRSTKLEDSAMYFCASSGAGDNSPLHFGNGTRLTVT.

The chain employs TRBV28 and TRBJ2-1, with 7 bases matching TRBD2. CDR3 size: 14 residues. Germline lookup yields CDR1 MDHEN and CDR2 SYDVKM. With V trimmed by 5 bases and J by 6 bases, 7 bases remained unmatched. The CDR3 region is CASSLSSGSNEQFF. The CDR3, as DNA: TGTGCCAGCAGTCTGTCTAGCGGTTCCAATGAGCAGTTCTTC. The variable domain in full, with the rest retrieved from reference TRBV28 and TRBJ2-1, is DVKVTQSSRYLVKRTGEKVFLECVQDMDHENMFWYRQDPGLGLRLIYFSYDVKMKEKGDIPEGYSVSREKKERFSLILESASTNQTSMYLCASSLSSGSNEQFFGPGTRLTVL.

The chain links TRBV27 to TRBJ2-7, with TRBD2 identical over 8 bases. V dropped 5 bases and J dropped 4; count of bases not matched to a gene: 13. The germline gives CDR1 MNHEY, CDR2 SMNVEV (reference sequence). This CDR3 contains 16 residues. CDR3 bases: TGTGCCAGCAGTCCTTTTTGGCGGGAGGTTCGGTACGAGCAGTACTTC. It translates to CASSPFWREVRYEQYF.

The V and J genes are TRBV4-1 and TRBJ1-5; 9 bases match TRBD1. The CDR3 consists of 18 residues. The germline CDR1 and CDR2 sequences are MGHRA and YSYEKL. The J segment lost 3 bases and the V segment lost 1 base, leaving 10 bases of the junction unmatched. DNA for the CDR3: TGCGCCAGCAGCCAAGTCCCGGGACAGGGAGGATACAATCAGCCCCAGCATTTT. Protein product: CASSQVPGQGGYNQPQHF.

V is TRBV27 and J is TRBJ1-5; maybe TRBD1 (5 bases). Germline CDR1 is MNHEY and CDR2 is SMNVEV (reference sequence). Trimming left V 0 bases short and J 6 bases short, with 15 bases between. The CDR3 runs to 16 residues. Written as DNA, the CDR3 is TGTGCCAGCAGTTTATCGTGGAGGGGCGCGGGTCAGCCCCAGCATTTT. It specifies CASSLSWRGAGQPQHF.